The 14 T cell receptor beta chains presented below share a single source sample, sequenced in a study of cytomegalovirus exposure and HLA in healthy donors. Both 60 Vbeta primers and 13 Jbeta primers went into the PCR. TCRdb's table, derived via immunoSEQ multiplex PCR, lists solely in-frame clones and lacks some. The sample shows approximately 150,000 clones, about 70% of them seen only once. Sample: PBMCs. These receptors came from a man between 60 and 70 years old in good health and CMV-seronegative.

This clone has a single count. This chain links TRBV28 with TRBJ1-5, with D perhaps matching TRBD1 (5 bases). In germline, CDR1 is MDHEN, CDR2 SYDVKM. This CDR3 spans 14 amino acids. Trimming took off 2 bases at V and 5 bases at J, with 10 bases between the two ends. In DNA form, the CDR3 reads TGTGCCAGCAGTTTAACAGGCGACTATCAGCCCCAGCATTTT. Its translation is CASSLTGDYQPQHF.

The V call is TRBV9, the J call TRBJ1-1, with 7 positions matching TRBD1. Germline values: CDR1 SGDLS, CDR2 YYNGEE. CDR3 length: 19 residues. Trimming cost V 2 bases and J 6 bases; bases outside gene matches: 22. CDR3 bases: TGTGCCAGCAGCGTTCGGACAGGAATATTGTCACCGGACACTGCTGAAGCTTTCTTT. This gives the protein CASSVRTGILSPDTAEAFF.

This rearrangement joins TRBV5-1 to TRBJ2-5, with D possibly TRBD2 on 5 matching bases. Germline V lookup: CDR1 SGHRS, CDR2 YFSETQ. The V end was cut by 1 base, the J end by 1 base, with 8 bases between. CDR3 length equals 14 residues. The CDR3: CASSLSAVQETQYF. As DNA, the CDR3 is TGCGCCAGCAGCTTGTCAGCGGTCCAAGAGACCCAGTACTTC.

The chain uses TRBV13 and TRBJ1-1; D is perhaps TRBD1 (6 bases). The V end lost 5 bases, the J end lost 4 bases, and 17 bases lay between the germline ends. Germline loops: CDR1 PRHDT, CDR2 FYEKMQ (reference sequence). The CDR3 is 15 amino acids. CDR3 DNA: TGTGCCAGCAGCCCACGGGGGGGGCTGGGCACTGAAGCTTTCTTT. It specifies CASSPRGGLGTEAFF. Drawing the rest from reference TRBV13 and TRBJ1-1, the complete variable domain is AAGVIQSPRHLIKEKRETATLKCYPIPRHDTVYWYQQGPGQDPQFLISFYEKMQSDKGSIPDRFSAQQFSDYHSELNMSSLELGDSALYFCASSPRGGLGTEAFFGQGTRLTVV.

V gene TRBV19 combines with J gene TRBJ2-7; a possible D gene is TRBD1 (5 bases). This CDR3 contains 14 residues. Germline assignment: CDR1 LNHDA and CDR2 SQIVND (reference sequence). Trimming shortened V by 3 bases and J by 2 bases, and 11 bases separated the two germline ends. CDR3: CASSIKSGPYEQYF. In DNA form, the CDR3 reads TGTGCCAGTAGTATCAAGTCAGGGCCCTACGAGCAGTACTTC. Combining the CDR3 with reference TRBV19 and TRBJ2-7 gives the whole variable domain DGGITQSPKYLFRKEGQNVTLSCEQNLNHDAMYWYRQDPGQGLRLIYYSQIVNDFQKGDIAEGYSVSREKKESFPLTVTSAQKNPTAFYLCASSIKSGPYEQYFGPGTRLTVT.

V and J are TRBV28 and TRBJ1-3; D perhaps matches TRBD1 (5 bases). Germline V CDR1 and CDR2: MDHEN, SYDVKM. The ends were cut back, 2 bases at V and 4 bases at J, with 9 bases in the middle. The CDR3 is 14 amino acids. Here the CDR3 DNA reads TGTGCCAGCAGTTTAGTCGGACACGGAAACACCATATATTTT. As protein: CASSLVGHGNTIYF.

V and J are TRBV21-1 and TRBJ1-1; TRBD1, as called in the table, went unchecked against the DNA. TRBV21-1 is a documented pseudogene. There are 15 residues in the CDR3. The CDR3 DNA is TGTGCCAGCAGCAGGGGGACAGGGGGAGGCACTGAAGCTTTCTTT. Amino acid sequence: CASSRGTGGGTEAFF.

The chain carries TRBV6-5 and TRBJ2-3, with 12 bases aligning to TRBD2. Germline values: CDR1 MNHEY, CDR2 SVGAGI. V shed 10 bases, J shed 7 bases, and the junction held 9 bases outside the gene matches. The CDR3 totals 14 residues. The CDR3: CATRTSGVPNTQYF. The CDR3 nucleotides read TGTGCCACGAGGACTAGCGGGGTACCTAATACGCAGTATTTT.

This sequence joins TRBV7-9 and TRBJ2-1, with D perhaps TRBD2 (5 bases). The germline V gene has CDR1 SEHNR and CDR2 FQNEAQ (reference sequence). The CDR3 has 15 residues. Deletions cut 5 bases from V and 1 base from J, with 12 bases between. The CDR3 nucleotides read TGTGCCAGCAGCCTTGAGGGTCGGTCCTACAATGAGCAGTTCTTC. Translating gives CASSLEGRSYNEQFF.

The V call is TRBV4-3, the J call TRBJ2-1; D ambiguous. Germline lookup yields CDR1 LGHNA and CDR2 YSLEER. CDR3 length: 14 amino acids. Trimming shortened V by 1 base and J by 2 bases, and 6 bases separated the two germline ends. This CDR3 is CASSQGSAYNEQFF. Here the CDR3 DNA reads TGCGCCAGCAGCCAAGGGTCGGCCTACAATGAGCAGTTCTTC.

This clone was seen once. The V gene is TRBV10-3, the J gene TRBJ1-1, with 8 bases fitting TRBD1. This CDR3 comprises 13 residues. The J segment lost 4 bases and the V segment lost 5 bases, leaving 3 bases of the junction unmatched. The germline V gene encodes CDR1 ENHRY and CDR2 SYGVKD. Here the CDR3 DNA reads TGTGCCATCAGTCACACAGGGGGCACTGAAGCTTTCTTT. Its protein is CAISHTGGTEAFF.

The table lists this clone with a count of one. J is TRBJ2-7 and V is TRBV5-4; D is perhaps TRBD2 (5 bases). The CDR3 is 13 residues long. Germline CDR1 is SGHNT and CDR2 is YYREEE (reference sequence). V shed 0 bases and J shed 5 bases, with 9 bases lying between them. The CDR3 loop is CASSLAPRDEQYF. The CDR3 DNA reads TGTGCCAGCAGCTTGGCCCCGCGGGACGAGCAGTACTTC.

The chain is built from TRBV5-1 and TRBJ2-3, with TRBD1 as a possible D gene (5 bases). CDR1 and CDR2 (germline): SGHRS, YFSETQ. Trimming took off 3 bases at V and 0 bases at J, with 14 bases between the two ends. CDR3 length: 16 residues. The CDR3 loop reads CASSSPTVASTDTQYF. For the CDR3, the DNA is TGCGCCAGCAGCTCCCCGACAGTCGCTAGCACAGATACGCAGTATTTT. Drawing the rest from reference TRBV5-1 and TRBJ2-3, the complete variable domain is KAGVTQTPRYLIKTRGQQVTLSCSPISGHRSVSWYQQTPGQGLQFLFEYFSETQRNKGNFPGRFSGRQFSNSRSEMNVSTLELGDSALYLCASSSPTVASTDTQYFGPGTRLTVL.

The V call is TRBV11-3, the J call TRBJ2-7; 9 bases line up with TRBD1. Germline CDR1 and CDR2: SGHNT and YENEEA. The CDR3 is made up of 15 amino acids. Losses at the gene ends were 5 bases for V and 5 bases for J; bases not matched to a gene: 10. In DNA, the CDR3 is TGTGCCAGCAGCGCCGGGACAGGGAAGATCCACGAGCAGTACTTC. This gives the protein CASSAGTGKIHEQYF.